This TCR beta chain emerged from a study of shared clonotypes between healthy human individuals. Assay used: immunoSEQ multiplex PCR; TCRdb lists only in-frame clones, some missing. The sample records 180,000 or so clones, 85% to 95% being singletons. V shed 5 bases and J 5 bases; nucleotides not matched to a gene: 11. Germline V gene sequence: CDR1 SGHTA, CDR2 FQGNSA. There are 15 residues in the CDR3. The chain recombines TRBV7-2 with TRBJ2-5, with TRBD1 matching 7 bases. Sequenced material: naive CD4+ T cells sorted from blood. Described subset: CD45RA+ positively selected. The source is a woman under 40 in good health. The CDR3 loop reads CASSPDTGDGETQYF. As DNA, the CDR3 is TGTGCCAGCAGCCCAGACACAGGGGACGGGGAGACCCAGTACTTC.